The entry below gives a single T cell receptor beta chain sequence along with its context. This specimen belongs to a study of shared clonotypes between healthy human individuals. CDR1 SGHTA and CDR2 FQGTGA come from the germline V gene. V was pared by 5 bases and J by 2 bases, with 11 bases between. This CDR3 comprises 14 residues. The assay was immunoSEQ multiplex PCR, and TCRdb's table has in-frame clones only and misses some. The sample yields approximately 2.1 million clones, over 85% seen once. V usage is TRBV7-3 and J usage is TRBJ2-3; the D gene is possibly TRBD2 (6 bases). Material for sequencing was naive CD4+ T cells from PBMCs. Regarding subset: CD45RA+ positively selected. The TCR comes from a man between 18 and 35 years old in good health. Some clones in this sample may be carry-over from other donors' samples. The DNA of the CDR3 is TGTGCCAGCAGCCTATCGGGGGTCACAGATACGCAGTATTTT. Protein sequence: CASSLSGVTDTQYF.